A selection of T cell receptor beta chains follows, all from one sample in a study of control samples from healthy donors and cancer patients. Libraries were prepared by immunoSEQ multiplex PCR; TCRdb keeps only in-frame clonotypes and omits some of them. The sample carries about 230,000 clones, over 75% recorded once. The sequencing input was PBMCs. These receptors all come from an older woman with lung cancer. CDR3s include the opening cysteine and the closing phenylalanine or tryptophan. D genes are given only for firm matches.

j_call: TRBJ1-1; d_call: NA; v_call: TRBV5-6; cdr3_nt: TGTGCCAGCAGCTCCTTGACAGGTGGCGCTTTCTTT; cdr3_aa: CASSSLTGGAFF
j_call: TRBJ1-1; d_call: NA; v_call: TRBV6-1; cdr3_nt: TGTGCCAGCAGTGAAATTGTTACTGAAGCTTTCTTT; cdr3_aa: CASSEIVTEAFF
j_call: TRBJ2-4; d_call: NA; v_call: TRBV18; cdr3_nt: TGTGCCAGCTCACCACCTAACCAACAGGGAACCAAAAACATTCAGTACTTC; cdr3_aa: CASSPPNQQGTKNIQYF
j_call: TRBJ2-3; d_call: NA; v_call: TRBV5-1; cdr3_nt: TGCGCCAGCAGCTTACGGGGACCAGATACGCAGTATTTT; cdr3_aa: CASSLRGPDTQYF
j_call: TRBJ2-1; d_call: NA; v_call: TRBV3-1/TRBV3-2; cdr3_nt: TGTGCCAGCAGCCAGTCTAGCGACGTTAGCTTAGATGAGCAGTTCTTC; cdr3_aa: CASSQSSDVSLDEQFF
j_call: TRBJ2-1; d_call: TRBD2; v_call: TRBV29-1; cdr3_nt: TGCAGCGTTGAAGGTGGGAGGGCCGTCAATGAGCAGTTCTTC; cdr3_aa: CSVEGGRAVNEQFF
j_call: TRBJ1-6; d_call: NA; v_call: TRBV5-1; cdr3_nt: TGCGCCAGCAGCTTGGAATCAGGAAATAATTCACCCCTCCACTTT; cdr3_aa: CASSLESGNNSPLHF
j_call: TRBJ2-3; d_call: NA; v_call: TRBV24-1; cdr3_nt: TGTGCCACCAGTGATCCGAGCACAGGTGAGGGGCCCCATAACACAGATACGCAGTATTTT; cdr3_aa: CATSDPSTGEGPHNTDTQYF
j_call: TRBJ1-2; d_call: NA; v_call: TRBV30; cdr3_nt: TGTGCCTGGAGTGTACAAAGCTATGGCTACACCTTC; cdr3_aa: CAWSVQSYGYTF
j_call: TRBJ1-2; d_call: TRBD1; v_call: TRBV5-6; cdr3_nt: TGTGCCAGCAGTCGGGACAGGGGGAGGTATGGCTACACCTTC; cdr3_aa: CASSRDRGRYGYTF
j_call: TRBJ2-6; d_call: NA; v_call: TRBV18; cdr3_nt: TGTGCCAGCTCACGGGGGGGGGCCTCTGGGGCCAACGTCCTGACTTTC; cdr3_aa: CASSRGGASGANVLTF
j_call: TRBJ2-1; d_call: TRBD1; v_call: TRBV18; cdr3_nt: TGTGCCAGCTCACCCTCTCAGGGGGCGGGTGAGCAGTTCTTC; cdr3_aa: CASSPSQGAGEQFF
j_call: TRBJ2-3; d_call: TRBD2; v_call: TRBV2; cdr3_nt: TGTGCCAGCAGCCCCGGGACTAGCGGGGCCACAGATACGCAGTATTTT; cdr3_aa: CASSPGTSGATDTQYF
j_call: TRBJ2-7; d_call: TRBD1; v_call: TRBV13; cdr3_nt: TGTGCCAGCAGCCCTATTCAGGGGGCGGAGTACGAGCAGTACTTC; cdr3_aa: CASSPIQGAEYEQYF
j_call: TRBJ1-2; d_call: NA; v_call: TRBV5-6; cdr3_nt: TGTGCCAGCAGCTTGAGAAGCTATGGCTACACCTTC; cdr3_aa: CASSLRSYGYTF
j_call: TRBJ2-7; d_call: NA; v_call: TRBV3-1/TRBV3-2; cdr3_nt: TGTGCCAGCAGCCAAGATCCGGGACTGCCCCTGTACTTC; cdr3_aa: CASSQDPGLPLYF
j_call: TRBJ2-7; d_call: TRBD1; v_call: TRBV6-5; cdr3_nt: TGTGCCAGCACCGACAGGGCGAGCTTCTACGAGCAGTACTTC; cdr3_aa: CASTDRASFYEQYF